These 30 T cell receptor beta chains originate from one sample sequenced in a study of Graves' ophthalmopathy and Graves' hyperthyroidism. RNA served as the template for amplifying TCR beta CDR3 regions. An opening RT-PCR round employed HTBI primers and preceded a second-round multiplex PCR. From the multiplex PCR reads, TCRdb called clonotypes with MiXCR, one entry per CDR3 protein. Of some 350,000 distinct CDR3 sequences in the sample, about 17% were seen once. Sequencing was performed on peripheral blood. These receptors were collected from an adult woman with stable Graves' hyperthyroidism.

This clonotype was found many times. The chain recombines TRBV5-1 with TRBJ1-2; 8 nucleotides line up with TRBD1. From germline, CDR1 is SGHRS and CDR2 YFSETQ. V was pared by 0 bases and J by 7 bases, with 5 bases of the junction left unmatched. The CDR3 is made up of 14 amino acids. CDR3 sequence reads: CASSLADRGGGYTF. CDR3 DNA: TGCGCCAGCAGCTTGGCTGACAGGGGAGGTGGCTACACCTTC. The variable domain in full, completed from reference TRBV5-1 and TRBJ1-2, reads KAGVTQTPRYLIKTRGQQVTLSCSPISGHRSVSWYQQTPGQGLQFLFEYFSETQRNKGNFPGRFSGRQFSNSRSEMNVSTLELGDSALYLCASSLADRGGGYTFGSGTRLTVV.

This chain joins TRBV7-9 and TRBJ2-7; D may be TRBD2 (6 bases). Germline CDR1 SEHNR, CDR2 FQNEAQ (reference sequence). Trimming left V 5 bases short and J 2 bases short, with 13 bases between. This CDR3 region has 14 residues. CDR3 sequence reads: CASSATSSAYEQYF. CDR3 coding DNA: TGTGCCAGCAGCGCTACTAGCTCCGCCTACGAGCAGTACTTC. Full variable domain (remainder filled in from reference TRBV7-9 and TRBJ2-7): DTGVSQNPRHKITKRGQNVTFRCDPISEHNRLYWYRQTLGQGPEFLTYFQNEAQLEKSRLLSDRFSAERPKGSFSTLEIQRTEQGDSAMYLCASSATSSAYEQYFGPGTRLTVT.

This clonotype was recorded at least ten times. The rearrangement links TRBV4-3 to TRBJ2-2, with D possibly TRBD2 on 5 matching bases. CDR3 length: 14 amino acids. Germline V gene sequence: CDR1 LGHNA, CDR2 YSLEER. V dropped 7 bases and J dropped 5 bases, with 14 bases sitting between them. In nucleotides, the CDR3 is TGCGCCAGCACCCCTGGACTGACAACCGGGGAGCTGTTTTTT. As protein: CASTPGLTTGELFF.

This clonotype was counted many times. This sequence joins TRBV19 and TRBJ1-1, with 8 nucleotides matching TRBD1. This CDR3 is 13 amino acids long. With 8 bases clipped from V and 4 bases from J, the junction kept 6 bases outside the gene matches. Germline loops: CDR1 LNHDA, CDR2 SQIVND (reference sequence). CDR3 nucleotide sequence: TGTGCCAGTGATGACAGGGGAGTCACTGAAGCTTTCTTT. Its protein product is CASDDRGVTEAFF.

This clonotype was counted between two and nine times. The chain uses TRBV18 and TRBJ2-2, with 7 bases matching TRBD2. The germline V gene has CDR1 KGHSH and CDR2 LQKENI. This CDR3 has 14 amino acids. With 6 bases clipped from V and 5 bases from J, the junction kept 6 bases outside the gene matches. The CDR3 bases are TGTGCCAGCTCTCCGGGAGGAGGAACCGGGGAGCTGTTTTTT. Translating gives CASSPGGGTGELFF.

For this clonotype: A much larger clone differs from this one at a single base, so this may be a read error. The chain has TRBV4-1 and TRBJ1-2, with unresolved D. The length of the CDR3 is 14 residues. CDR1 and CDR2 from the germline V gene are MGHRA and YSYEKL. The CDR3 spells CARSQDFISYGYTF. In DNA, the CDR3 is TGCGCCAGAAGCCAAGATTTCATCAGCTATGGCTACACCTTC.

At least ten counts were recorded for this clonotype. The chain combines TRBV6-2 or TRBV6-3 with TRBJ2-5; tentatively, D is TRBD2 (6 bases). This CDR3 has 13 amino acids. V lost 6 bases to trimming and J lost 5 bases, with 13 bases between them. Germline assignment: CDR1 MNHEY and CDR2 SVGEGT. The CDR3 bases are TGTGCCAGCAGCCACCGGGAGTTGGAGACCCAGTACTTC. It translates to CASSHRELETQYF.

This clonotype was found many times. The chain joins TRBV29-1 to TRBJ2-7, with 9 bases that match TRBD2. The CDR3 length is 14 residues. With 0 bases clipped from V and 3 bases from J, the junction kept 3 bases outside the gene matches. Germline-derived CDR1 and CDR2 are SQVTM and ANQGSEA. Here the CDR3 reads CSVEDIAGDYEQYF. The CDR3 DNA follows: TGCAGCGTTGAAGACATAGCGGGGGACTACGAGCAGTACTTC.

This clonotype came up many times. The chain employs TRBV12-3 or TRBV12-4 and TRBJ2-7; tentative D call: TRBD2 (5 bases). V dropped 5 bases and J dropped 0 bases, with 14 bases sitting between them. The CDR3 loop spans 15 amino acids. CDR3 bases: TGTGCCAGCAGTATCCTGCGGGTCGCCTCCTACGAGCAGTACTTC. This codes for CASSILRVASYEQYF.

This clonotype has ten or more counts. The rearrangement links TRBV6-1 to TRBJ1-6, with 7 bases matching TRBD1. Trimming took 8 bases from V and 9 from J; bases not matched to a gene: 7. Germline CDR1 and CDR2: MNHNS and SASEGT. The CDR3 spans 13 residues. CDR3 sequence reads: CASGQEFGSPLHF. The CDR3 DNA sequence: TGTGCCAGCGGACAGGAGTTTGGTTCACCCCTCCACTTT.

The chain is built from TRBV2 and TRBJ2-7, with a weak D call TRBD1 (6 bases). Germline lookup yields CDR1 SNHLY and CDR2 FYNNEI. The V gene lost 11 bases and the J gene lost 0 bases, with 17 bases spanning the gap. The CDR3 is made up of 14 amino acids. Here the CDR3 DNA reads TGTGCCCACTCCCGGGACAAAGGCTCCTACGAGCAGTACTTC. It specifies CAHSRDKGSYEQYF.

A word on this clonotype: A read error is possible here, since a much larger clone lies one base away. The chain carries TRBV28 and TRBJ1-2; D possibly corresponds to TRBD1 (5 bases). Trimming stripped 8 bases from V and 3 bases from J, with 19 bases between. Per the germline V gene, CDR1 is MDHEN and CDR2 is SYDVKM. The CDR3 loop spans 15 amino acids. This CDR3 reads CASSPGGVGDYGYTF. The CDR3 coding sequence is TGTGCCAGCTCCCCCGGAGGGGTGGGGGACTATGGCTACACCTTC.

This clonotype was found many times. V is TRBV6-1 and J is TRBJ1-6; D perhaps matches TRBD1 (6 bases). CDR1 MNHNS and CDR2 SASEGT come from the germline V gene. Trimming removed 6 bases at V and 7 bases at J, with 13 bases between. The CDR3 loop spans 14 amino acids. The CDR3 sequence is CASSPDRPNSPLHF. The CDR3 DNA reads as TGTGCCAGCAGCCCCGACAGGCCAAATTCACCCCTCCACTTT.

This clonotype was seen at least ten times. The rearrangement joins TRBV29-1 to TRBJ2-7; 7 positions agree with TRBD1. V dropped 6 bases and J dropped 4; count of bases not matched to a gene: 12. This CDR3 is built from 14 residues. In germline, CDR1 is SQVTM, CDR2 ANQGSEA. CDR3 sequence (DNA): TGCAGCGTAGTAGACAGGGAGAATCGGTACGAGCAGTACTTC. Protein sequence: CSVVDRENRYEQYF.

The chain carries TRBV6-1 and TRBJ1-2; D may be TRBD1 (6 bases). V was shortened by 5 bases and J by 4 bases, with 17 bases between the two germline ends. Germline V gene data show CDR1 as MNHNS and CDR2 as SASEGT. The length of the CDR3 is 15 residues. The CDR3 is CASSPFQDSSYGYTF. CDR3 bases: TGTGCCAGCAGTCCATTCCAGGACAGTTCCTATGGCTACACCTTC.

The rearrangement uses TRBV6-1 and TRBJ2-7, with 9 nucleotides matching TRBD1. Germline CDR1 MNHNS, CDR2 SASEGT. The V segment lost 4 bases and the J segment 3 bases; nucleotides outside the gene matches: 7. This CDR3 region has 15 residues. The CDR3 DNA reads as TGTGCCAGCAGTGCCTTGACAGGGGGATTCTACGAGCAGTACTTC. Its protein is CASSALTGGFYEQYF.

This clonotype was counted at least ten times. V is TRBV6-1 and J is TRBJ2-5; D not resolved. The CDR3 has 12 residues. The germline gives CDR1 MNHNS, CDR2 SASEGT. V was shortened by 5 bases and J by 7 bases, with 11 bases between the two germline ends. The chain's CDR3 is CASSSNFGTQYF. CDR3 coding DNA: TGTGCCAGCAGTTCCAACTTTGGGACCCAGTACTTC.

The V call is TRBV4-3, the J call TRBJ1-2; perhaps TRBD1 as D (6 bases). The CDR3 runs 18 residues. V was trimmed by 0 bases and J by 2 bases, leaving 19 bases between them. The germline V gene has CDR1 LGHNA and CDR2 YSLEER. This CDR3 is CASSQDEVNGQRNYGYTF. CDR3 coding DNA: TGCGCCAGCAGCCAAGATGAGGTGAACGGACAGAGGAACTATGGCTACACCTTC.

In this sample, this clonotype turned up many times. The rearrangement links TRBV12-3 or TRBV12-4 to TRBJ1-5; the D is unclear. Trimming stripped 1 base from V and 1 base from J, with 11 bases between. CDR3 size: 16 residues. The CDR3 loop is CASSLGRGKSNQPQHF. The CDR3 DNA reads as TGTGCCAGCAGTTTAGGGCGGGGTAAGAGCAATCAGCCCCAGCATTTT.

In its sample, this clonotype was seen a few times. The chain combines TRBV2 with TRBJ2-3, with D perhaps matching TRBD2 (6 bases). The germline CDR1 and CDR2 sequences are SNHLY and FYNNEI. The CDR3 sequence is 13 residues long. V was shortened by 10 bases and J by 3 bases, with 14 bases between the two germline ends. DNA of the CDR3: TGTGCCACTCACGGGAGTGGTACAGATACGCAGTATTTT. Its translation is CATHGSGTDTQYF.

DNA for the CDR3: TGTGCCAGCAGCCTCCGGACTAGCGGGAGGTCCTACTCCTACGAGCAGTACTTC. Its protein is CASSLRTSGRSYSYEQYF. The chain couples TRBV11-1 to TRBJ2-7; 14 positions match TRBD2. V lost 5 bases, J lost 0 bases, and 9 bases stayed unmatched. The CDR3 sequence is 18 residues long. CDR1 SGHAT and CDR2 FQDESV come from the germline V gene (reference sequence).

This clonotype came up many times. V gene TRBV29-1 combines with J gene TRBJ2-7; possible D gene TRBD1, 6 bases. This CDR3 contains 12 residues. V was pared by 7 bases and J by 3 bases, with 13 bases between. Germline V gene data show CDR1 as SQVTM and CDR2 as ANQGSEA. Here the CDR3 reads CSAGDNLYEQYF. The CDR3 bases are TGCAGCGCCGGGGACAACCTCTACGAGCAGTACTTC.

The table lists this clonotype with many counts. The genes are TRBV10-3 and TRBJ1-1, with D possibly being TRBD1 (5 bases). Deletions cut 3 bases from V and 4 bases from J, with 12 bases between. From germline, CDR1 is ENHRY and CDR2 SYGVKD. This CDR3 region has 14 residues. CDR3 sequence: CAISDGQGFTEAFF. The CDR3 DNA reads TGTGCCATCAGTGACGGGCAGGGCTTCACTGAAGCTTTCTTT.

Regarding this clonotype: This may be a read error, as it is one base from a much larger clone. The chain recombines TRBV29-1 with TRBJ1-2; possibly TRBD1 for D (6 bases). The germline gives CDR1 SQVTM, CDR2 ANQGSEA. CDR3 length: 13 amino acids. The germline V and J ends were trimmed by 8 bases and 5 bases, with 18 bases remaining between them. In nucleotides, the CDR3 is TGCAGCATTCCCAAACAGGGCGGGTATGGCTACACCTTC. It codes for CSIPKQGGYGYTF.

The table lists this clonotype with many counts. The chain combines TRBV10-3 with TRBJ2-7, with D tentatively TRBD2 (6 bases). The V end lost 2 bases, the J end lost 3 bases, and 11 bases lay between the germline ends. This CDR3 contains 14 residues. Germline lookup yields CDR1 ENHRY and CDR2 SYGVKD. The CDR3 DNA is TGTGCCATCAGTGAGGCGCGGGACGGCTACGAGCAGTACTTC. Its protein product is CAISEARDGYEQYF.

Comments on this clonotype: Given a much more abundant clone one base away, this may be a read error. This sequence joins TRBV24-1 and TRBJ2-2, with 7 bases fitting TRBD2. CDR1 is KGHDR, CDR2 SFDVKD, per germline. This CDR3 comprises 16 residues. For the CDR3, the DNA is TGTGCCACCAGTGCAATAGCGGGTCGGAACACCGGGGGGCTGTTTTTT. Translation: CATSAIAGRNTGGLFF.

This clonotype was recorded at least ten times. This chain uses TRBV28 with TRBJ2-7, with D tentatively TRBD1 or TRBD2 (6 bases each). This CDR3 spans 14 amino acids. Trimming shortened V by 3 bases and J by 2 bases, and 11 bases separated the two germline ends. Germline assignment: CDR1 MDHEN and CDR2 SYDVKM. The CDR3 DNA follows: TGTGCCAGCAGTTTTAGGGGGGTCGCCTACGAGCAGTACTTC. Translating gives CASSFRGVAYEQYF.

This chain joins TRBV6-1 and TRBJ2-6, with 9 bases matching TRBD1. CDR1 MNHNS and CDR2 SASEGT come from the germline V gene. J was trimmed by 2 bases and V by 1 base; bases with no gene match: 3. CDR3 length: 17 residues. CDR3 DNA sequence: TGTGCCAGCAGTGAAGACACAGGGGGCACTGGGGCCAACGTCCTGACTTTC. Translated, it gives CASSEDTGGTGANVLTF.

This clonotype was observed at least ten times. The chain carries TRBV12-3 or TRBV12-4 and TRBJ1-2; 7 bases are a match to TRBD1. Unmatched junction bases numbered 0, after V lost 7 bases and J lost 4 bases. The CDR3 spans 11 residues. CDR3 protein: CASKGAYGYTF. CDR3 in DNA: TGTGCCAGCAAGGGGGCCTATGGCTACACCTTC.

This clonotype occurred many times. The chain combines TRBV30 with TRBJ1-5; TRBD1 is a possible D gene (5 bases). Trimming took off 5 bases at V and 1 base at J, with 15 bases between the two ends. The CDR3 consists of 15 residues. Germline loops: CDR1 GTSNPN, CDR2 SVGIG (reference sequence). CDR3 sequence: CAWGRGVGSNQPQHF. The DNA for the CDR3 is TGTGCCTGGGGAAGAGGGGTAGGGAGCAATCAGCCCCAGCATTTT.